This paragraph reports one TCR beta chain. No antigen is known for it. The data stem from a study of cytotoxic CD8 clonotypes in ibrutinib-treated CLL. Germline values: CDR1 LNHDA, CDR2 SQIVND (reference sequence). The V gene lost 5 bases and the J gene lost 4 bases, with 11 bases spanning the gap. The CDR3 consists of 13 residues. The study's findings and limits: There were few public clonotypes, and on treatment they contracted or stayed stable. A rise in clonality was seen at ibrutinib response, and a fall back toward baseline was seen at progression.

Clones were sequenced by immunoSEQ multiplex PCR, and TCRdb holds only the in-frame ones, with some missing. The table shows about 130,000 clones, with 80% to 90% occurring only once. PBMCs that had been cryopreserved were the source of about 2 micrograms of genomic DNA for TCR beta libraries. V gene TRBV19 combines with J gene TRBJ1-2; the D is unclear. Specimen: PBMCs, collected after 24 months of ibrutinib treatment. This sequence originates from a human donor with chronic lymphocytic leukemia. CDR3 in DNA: TGTGCCAGTAGTCGAGCGGGGAGCTATGGCTACACCTTC. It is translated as CASSRAGSYGYTF.